This T cell receptor (beta chain) was identified during a study of T cells after yellow fever vaccination. TCRdb re-called the 5' RACE reads through MiXCR, storing one row per CDR3 protein. The repertoire holds approximately 93,000 distinct CDR3 sequences, around 5.8% seen once, with 35% to 50% in the top ten. With 5 bases removed from V and 8 bases from J, the gap between germline ends came to 19 bases. The CDR3 runs to 14 residues. Germline CDR1 SQVTM, CDR2 ANQGSEA. This TCR derives from a man aged 18 to 35 who received the YFV17D yellow fever vaccine. This sample comprised CD8+ T cells sorted from PBMCs, obtained 10 days after the yellow fever booster vaccination. V is TRBV29-1 and J is TRBJ2-1; D unclear. In nucleotides, the CDR3 is TGCAGCGTTACTACGTGGGTTCAAGAGGATGAGCAGTTCTTC. This translates into CSVTTWVQEDEQFF.